These 5 T cell receptor beta chains came from one sample sequenced in a study of CD8+ T cells in alopecia areata. Sorting used CD4, CD8alpha, NKG2D, NKG2ACE and other markers on pooled cutaneous lymph node cells. RNA was extracted and reverse transcribed into cDNA as the sequencing template. Repertoires were generated with immunoSEQ multiplex PCR, while TCRdb's copy carries only in-frame clones and drops some. This sample comprises under 350,000 clones, none seen once only. The material sequenced was CD4+ T cells sorted from a lymph node. The receptors were sampled from a C3H/HeJ mouse with alopecia areata. The strain is characterized by the MHC haplotype H2-k.

This clone was counted only a few times. A much larger clone differs from this one at a single base, so this may be a read error. The gene names here belong to mouse. The DNA ends 4 residues before the CDR3 does, and the rest of the CDR3 is filled in from the germline J gene. Other DNA sequences of this sample code for an identical CDR3. V gene TRBV1 combines with J gene TRBJ2-3; 7 nucleotides line up with TRBD1. There are 15 residues in the CDR3. With 4 bases clipped from V and 0 bases from J, the junction kept 4 bases outside the gene matches. Germline CDR1 NSQYPW, CDR2 LRSPGD (reference sequence). The DNA read from the CDR3 is TGCACCTGCAGTGGAGGGACAGCTAGTGCAGAA. This codes for CTCSGGTASAE. The whole CDR3 region reads CTCSGGTASAETLYF.

This clone was detected only a few times. The genes and germline here are from mouse. The read is 4 residues too short to cover the CDR3 end, so that end is filled in from the germline J gene. Other DNA sequences in the sample encode the same CDR3. The gene calls are TRBV13-1 and TRBJ1-1; D not certain. Trimming removed 6 bases from V and 1 base from J, with 4 bases in between. CDR3 length equals 11 residues. CDR1 is NSHNY, CDR2 SYGAGN, per germline. The sequenced part of the CDR3 DNA is TGTGCCAGCACAGGGAACACA. It is translated as CASTGNT. The full CDR3 sequence reads CASTGNTEVFF.

As regards this clone: Germline and genes here are mouse. With the read ending 4 residues before the CDR3 end, the germline J gene is used to fill in that end. This rearrangement joins TRBV13-1 to TRBJ2-2; D is unresolved. Germline V gene lookup returns CDR1 NSHNY and CDR2 SYGAGN. Trimming took 0 bases from V and 0 from J, leaving 9 bases between them. This CDR3 is 16 amino acids long. The DNA read from the CDR3 is TGTGCCAGCAGTGATGCACAGAAAGCAAACACCGGG. This encodes CASSDAQKANTG. The entire CDR3 sequence reads CASSDAQKANTGQLYF.

Comment on this clone: All gene names here are mouse names. The CDR3 is cut off 4 residues early in the read; its end comes from the germline J gene. The chain uses TRBV13-2 and TRBJ1-2; D perhaps matches TRBD1 (6 bases). The germline gives CDR1 NNHNN, CDR2 SYGAGS (reference sequence). This CDR3 region has 16 residues. Trimming stripped 0 bases from V and 3 bases from J, with 15 bases between. The CDR3 spells CASGDVEQGSDSDYTF. Partial CDR3 DNA: TGTGCCAGCGGTGATGTTGAGCAGGGGTCGGACTCC.

Comments on this clone: Mouse names are used for the genes. The CDR3 end lies 4 residues beyond the end of the read and is filled in from the germline J gene. Other DNA sequences in this specimen translate into the identical CDR3. The chain combines TRBV17 with TRBJ2-5, with no clear D. The germline CDR1 and CDR2 sequences are MNHDT and YYDKIL. The CDR3 length is 12 residues. CDR3 DNA, as far as it was read: TGTGCTAGCAGTAGAGACAAAGAC. Protein sequence: CASSRDKD. The full-length CDR3 reads as CASSRDKDTQYF.